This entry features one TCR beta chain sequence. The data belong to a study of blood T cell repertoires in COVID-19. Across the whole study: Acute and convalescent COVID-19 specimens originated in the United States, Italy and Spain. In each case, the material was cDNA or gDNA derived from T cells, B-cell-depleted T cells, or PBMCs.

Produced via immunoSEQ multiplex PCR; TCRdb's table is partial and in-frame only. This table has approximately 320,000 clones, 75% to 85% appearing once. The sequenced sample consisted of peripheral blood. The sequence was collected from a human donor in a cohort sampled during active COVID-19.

CDR3 in amino acids: CASSRDLRTGELFF. The CDR3 DNA reads as TGTGCCAGCAGCCGTGACTTAAGGACCGGGGAGCTGTTTTTT. The chain employs TRBV7-3 and TRBJ2-2; no clear D. This CDR3 region has 14 residues. The ends were cut back, 5 bases at V and 5 bases at J, with 12 bases in the middle. Germline CDR1 SGHTA, CDR2 FQGTGA.